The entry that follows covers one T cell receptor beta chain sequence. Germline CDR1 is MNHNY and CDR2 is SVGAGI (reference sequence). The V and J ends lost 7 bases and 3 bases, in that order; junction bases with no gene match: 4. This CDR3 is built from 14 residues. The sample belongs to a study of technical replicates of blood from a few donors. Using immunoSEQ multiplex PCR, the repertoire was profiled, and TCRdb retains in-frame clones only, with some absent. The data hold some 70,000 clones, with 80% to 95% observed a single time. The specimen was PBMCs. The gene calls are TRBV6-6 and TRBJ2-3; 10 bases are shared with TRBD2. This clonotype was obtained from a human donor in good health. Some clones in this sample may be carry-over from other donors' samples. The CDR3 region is CASNGAGGTDTQYF. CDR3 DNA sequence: TGTGCCAGCAATGGAGCGGGGGGGACAGATACGCAGTATTTT.